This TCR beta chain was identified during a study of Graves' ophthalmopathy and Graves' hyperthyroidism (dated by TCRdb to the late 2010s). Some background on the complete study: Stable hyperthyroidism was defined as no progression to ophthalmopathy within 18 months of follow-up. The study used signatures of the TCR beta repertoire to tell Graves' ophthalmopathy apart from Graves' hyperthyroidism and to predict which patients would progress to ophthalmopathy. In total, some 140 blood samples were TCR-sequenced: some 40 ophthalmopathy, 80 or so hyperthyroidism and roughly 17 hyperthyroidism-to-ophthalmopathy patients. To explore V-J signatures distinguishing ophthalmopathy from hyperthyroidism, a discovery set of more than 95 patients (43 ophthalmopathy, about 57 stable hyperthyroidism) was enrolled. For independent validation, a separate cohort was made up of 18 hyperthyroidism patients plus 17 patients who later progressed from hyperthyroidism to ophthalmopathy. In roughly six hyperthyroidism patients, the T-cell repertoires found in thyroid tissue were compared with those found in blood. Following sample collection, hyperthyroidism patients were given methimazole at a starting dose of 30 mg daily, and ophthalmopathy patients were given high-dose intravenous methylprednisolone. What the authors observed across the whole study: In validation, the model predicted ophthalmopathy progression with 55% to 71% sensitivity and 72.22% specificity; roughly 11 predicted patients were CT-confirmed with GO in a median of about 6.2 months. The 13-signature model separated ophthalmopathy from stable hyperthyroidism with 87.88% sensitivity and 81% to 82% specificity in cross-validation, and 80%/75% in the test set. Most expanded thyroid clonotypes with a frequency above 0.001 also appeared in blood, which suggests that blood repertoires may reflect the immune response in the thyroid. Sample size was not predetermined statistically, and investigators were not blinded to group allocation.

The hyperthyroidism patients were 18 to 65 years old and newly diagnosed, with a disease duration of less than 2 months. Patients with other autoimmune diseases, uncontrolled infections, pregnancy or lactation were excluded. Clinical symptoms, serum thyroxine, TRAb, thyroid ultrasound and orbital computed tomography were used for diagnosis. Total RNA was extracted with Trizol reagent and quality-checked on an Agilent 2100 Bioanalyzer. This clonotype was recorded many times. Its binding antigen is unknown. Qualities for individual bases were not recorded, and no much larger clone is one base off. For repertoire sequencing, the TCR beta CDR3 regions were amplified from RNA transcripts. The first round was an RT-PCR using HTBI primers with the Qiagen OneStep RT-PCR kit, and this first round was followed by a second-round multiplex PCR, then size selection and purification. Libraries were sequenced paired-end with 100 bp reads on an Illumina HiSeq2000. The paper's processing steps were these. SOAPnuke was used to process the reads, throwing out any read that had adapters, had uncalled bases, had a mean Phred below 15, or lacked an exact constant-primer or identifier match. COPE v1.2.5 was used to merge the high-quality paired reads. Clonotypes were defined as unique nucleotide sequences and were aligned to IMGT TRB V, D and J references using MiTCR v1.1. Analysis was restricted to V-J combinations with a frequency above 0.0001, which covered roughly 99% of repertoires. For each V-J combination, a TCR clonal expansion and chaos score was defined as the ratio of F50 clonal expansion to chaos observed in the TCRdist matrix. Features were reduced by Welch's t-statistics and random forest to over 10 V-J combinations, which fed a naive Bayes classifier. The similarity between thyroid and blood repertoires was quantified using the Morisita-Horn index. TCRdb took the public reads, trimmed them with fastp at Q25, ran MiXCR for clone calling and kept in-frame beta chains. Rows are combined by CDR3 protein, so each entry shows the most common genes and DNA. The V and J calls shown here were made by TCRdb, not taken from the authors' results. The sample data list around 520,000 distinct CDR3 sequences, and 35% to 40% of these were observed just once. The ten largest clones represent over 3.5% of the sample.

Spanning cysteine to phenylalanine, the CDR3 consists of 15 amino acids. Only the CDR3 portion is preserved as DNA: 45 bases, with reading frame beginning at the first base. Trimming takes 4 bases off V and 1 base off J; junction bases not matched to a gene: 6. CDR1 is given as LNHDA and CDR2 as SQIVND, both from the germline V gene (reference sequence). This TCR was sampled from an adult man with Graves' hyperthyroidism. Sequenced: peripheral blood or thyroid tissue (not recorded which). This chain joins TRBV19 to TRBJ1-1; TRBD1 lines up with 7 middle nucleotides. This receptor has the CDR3 CASSTSGTENTEAFF. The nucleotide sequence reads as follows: TGTGCCAGTAGTACCTCCGGGACAGAGAACACTGAAGCTTTCTTT.